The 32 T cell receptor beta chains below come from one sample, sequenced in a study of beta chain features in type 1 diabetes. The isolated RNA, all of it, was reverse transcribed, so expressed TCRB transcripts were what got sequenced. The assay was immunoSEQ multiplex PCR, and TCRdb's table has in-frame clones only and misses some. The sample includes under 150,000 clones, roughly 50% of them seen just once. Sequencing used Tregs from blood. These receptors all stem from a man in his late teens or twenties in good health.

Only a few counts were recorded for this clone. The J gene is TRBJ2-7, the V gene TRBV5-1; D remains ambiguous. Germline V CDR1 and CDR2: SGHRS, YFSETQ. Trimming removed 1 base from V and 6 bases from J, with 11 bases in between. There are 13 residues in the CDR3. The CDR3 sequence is CASSLMRNGEQYF. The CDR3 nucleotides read TGCGCCAGCAGCTTGATGCGGAATGGCGAGCAGTACTTC.

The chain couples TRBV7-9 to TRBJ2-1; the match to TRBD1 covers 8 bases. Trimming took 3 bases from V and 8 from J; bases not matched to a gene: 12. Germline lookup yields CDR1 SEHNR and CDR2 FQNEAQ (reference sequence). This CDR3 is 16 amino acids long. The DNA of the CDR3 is TGTGCCAGCAGCTTGGGGGTCGGGACAGGTGGAGATGAGCAGTTCTTC. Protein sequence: CASSLGVGTGGDEQFF.

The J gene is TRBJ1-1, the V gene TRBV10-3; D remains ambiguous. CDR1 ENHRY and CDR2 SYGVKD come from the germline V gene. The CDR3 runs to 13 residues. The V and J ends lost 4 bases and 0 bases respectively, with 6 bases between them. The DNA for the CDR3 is TGTGCCATCAGTGTTGGAGTGAACACTGAAGCTTTCTTT. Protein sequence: CAISVGVNTEAFF.

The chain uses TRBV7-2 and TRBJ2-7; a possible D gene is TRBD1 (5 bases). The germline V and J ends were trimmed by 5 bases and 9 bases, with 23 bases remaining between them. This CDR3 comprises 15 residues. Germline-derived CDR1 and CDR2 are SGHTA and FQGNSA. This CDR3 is CASSEAYRGSRAQYF. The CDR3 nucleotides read TGTGCCAGCAGCGAAGCCTATCGCGGTTCCAGGGCGCAGTACTTC.

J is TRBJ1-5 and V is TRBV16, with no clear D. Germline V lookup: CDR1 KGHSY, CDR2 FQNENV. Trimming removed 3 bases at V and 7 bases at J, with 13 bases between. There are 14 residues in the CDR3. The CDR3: CASSHGTRRQPQHF. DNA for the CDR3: TGTGCCAGCAGCCATGGAACCAGGAGGCAGCCCCAGCATTTT.

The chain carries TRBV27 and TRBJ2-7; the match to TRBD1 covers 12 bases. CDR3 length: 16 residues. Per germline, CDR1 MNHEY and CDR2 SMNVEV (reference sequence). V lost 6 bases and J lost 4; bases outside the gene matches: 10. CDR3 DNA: TGTGCCAGCAGGGGACTAGGGACAGGGGGCAGGTACGAGCAGTACTTC. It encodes CASRGLGTGGRYEQYF.

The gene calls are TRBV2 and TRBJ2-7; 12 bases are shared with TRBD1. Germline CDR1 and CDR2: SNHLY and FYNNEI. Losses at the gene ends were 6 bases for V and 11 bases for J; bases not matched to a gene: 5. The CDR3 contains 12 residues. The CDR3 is CASRPGTGGKYF. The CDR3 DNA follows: TGTGCCAGCAGACCCGGGACAGGGGGCAAGTACTTC.

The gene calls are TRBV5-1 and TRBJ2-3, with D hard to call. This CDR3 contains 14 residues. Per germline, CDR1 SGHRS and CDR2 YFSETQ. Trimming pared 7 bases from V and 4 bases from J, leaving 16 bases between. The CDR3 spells CASRPGQAADTQYF. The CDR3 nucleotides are TGCGCCAGCCGCCCTGGGCAGGCCGCAGATACGCAGTATTTT.

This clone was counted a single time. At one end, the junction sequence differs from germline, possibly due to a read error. This chain's CDR3 is CASSPGPLSNHPQHF. The CDR3 nucleotides are TGTGCCAGCAGCCCCGGCCCCCTTAGCAATCATCCCCAGCATTTT. The chain links TRBV9 to TRBJ1-5; D is undetermined. The CDR3 consists of 15 residues. The germline gives CDR1 SGDLS, CDR2 YYNGEE.

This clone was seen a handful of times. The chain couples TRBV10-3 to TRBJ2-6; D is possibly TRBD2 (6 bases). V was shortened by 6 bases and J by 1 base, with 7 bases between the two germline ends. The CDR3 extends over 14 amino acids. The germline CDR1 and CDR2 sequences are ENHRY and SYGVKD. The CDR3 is CAISGSSGANVLTF. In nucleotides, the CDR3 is TGTGCCATCAGCGGGAGTTCTGGGGCCAACGTCCTGACTTTC.

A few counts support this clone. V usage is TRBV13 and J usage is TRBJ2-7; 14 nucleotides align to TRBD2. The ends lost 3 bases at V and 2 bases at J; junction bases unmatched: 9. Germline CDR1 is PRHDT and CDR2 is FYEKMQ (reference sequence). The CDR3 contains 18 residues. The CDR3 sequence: CASSFMGLAGAVAYEQYF. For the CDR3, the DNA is TGTGCCAGCAGCTTTATGGGACTAGCGGGGGCCGTCGCCTACGAGCAGTACTTC.

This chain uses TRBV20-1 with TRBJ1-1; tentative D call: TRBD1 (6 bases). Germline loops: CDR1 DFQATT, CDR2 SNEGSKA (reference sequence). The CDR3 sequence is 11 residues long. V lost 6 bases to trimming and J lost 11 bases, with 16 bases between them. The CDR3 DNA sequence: TGCAGTGCCATAAAGGGGGTTGGGGCTTTCTTT. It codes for CSAIKGVGAFF.

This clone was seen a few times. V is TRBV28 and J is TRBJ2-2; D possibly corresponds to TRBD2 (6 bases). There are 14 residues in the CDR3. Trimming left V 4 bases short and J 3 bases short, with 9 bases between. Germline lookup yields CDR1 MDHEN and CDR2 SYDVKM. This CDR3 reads CASSSGEDTGELFF. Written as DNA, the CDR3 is TGTGCCAGCAGTTCCGGGGAGGACACCGGGGAGCTGTTTTTT.

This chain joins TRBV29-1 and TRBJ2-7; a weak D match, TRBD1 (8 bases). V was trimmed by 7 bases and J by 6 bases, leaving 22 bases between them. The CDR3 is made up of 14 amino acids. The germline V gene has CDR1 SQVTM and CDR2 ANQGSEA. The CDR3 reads CSAVARTGRGEQYF. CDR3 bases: TGCAGCGCCGTAGCCCGGACAGGGAGGGGCGAGCAGTACTTC.

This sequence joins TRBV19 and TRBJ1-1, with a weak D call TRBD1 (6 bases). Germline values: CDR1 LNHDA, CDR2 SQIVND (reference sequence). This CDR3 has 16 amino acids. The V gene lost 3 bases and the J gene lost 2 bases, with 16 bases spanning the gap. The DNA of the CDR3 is TGTGCCAGTAGTATGCGCGGGGGGCCAGGTAACACTGAAGCTTTCTTT. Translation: CASSMRGGPGNTEAFF.

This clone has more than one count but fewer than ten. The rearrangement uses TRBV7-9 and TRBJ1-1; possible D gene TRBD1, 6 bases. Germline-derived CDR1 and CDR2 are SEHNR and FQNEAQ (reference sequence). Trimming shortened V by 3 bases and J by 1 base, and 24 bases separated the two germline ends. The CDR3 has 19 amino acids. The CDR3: CASSFSWGGQQRSNTEAFF. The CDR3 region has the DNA TGTGCCAGCAGCTTTTCCTGGGGGGGACAACAAAGGTCGAACACTGAAGCTTTCTTT. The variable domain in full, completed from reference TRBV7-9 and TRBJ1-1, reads DTGVSQNPRHKITKRGQNVTFRCDPISEHNRLYWYRQTLGQGPEFLTYFQNEAQLEKSRLLSDRFSAERPKGSFSTLEIQRTEQGDSAMYLCASSFSWGGQQRSNTEAFFGQGTRLTVV.

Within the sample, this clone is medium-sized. The CDR3 loop reads CASSSTMRVGANVLTF. In DNA, the CDR3 is TGTGCCAGCAGCTCAACGATGAGAGTGGGGGCCAACGTCCTGACTTTC. The chain links TRBV7-9 to TRBJ2-6, with D uncertain. CDR1 and CDR2 (germline): SEHNR, FQNEAQ (reference sequence). V was pared by 4 bases and J by 4 bases, with 14 bases between. The length of the CDR3 is 16 residues. Using reference TRBV7-9 and TRBJ2-6 for the parts outside the CDR3, the full variable domain is DTGVSQNPRHKITKRGQNVTFRCDPISEHNRLYWYRQTLGQGPEFLTYFQNEAQLEKSRLLSDRFSAERPKGSFSTLEIQRTEQGDSAMYLCASSSTMRVGANVLTFGAGSRLTVL.

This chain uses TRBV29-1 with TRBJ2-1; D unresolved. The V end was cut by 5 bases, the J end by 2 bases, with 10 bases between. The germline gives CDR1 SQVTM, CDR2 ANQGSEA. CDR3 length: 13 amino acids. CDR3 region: CSVTRKTYNEQFF. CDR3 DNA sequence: TGCAGCGTTACCAGGAAAACCTACAATGAGCAGTTCTTC.

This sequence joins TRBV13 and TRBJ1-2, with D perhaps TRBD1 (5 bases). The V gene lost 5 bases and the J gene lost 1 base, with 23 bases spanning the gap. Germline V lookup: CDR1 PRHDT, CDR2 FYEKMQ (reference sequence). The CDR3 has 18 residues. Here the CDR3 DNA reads TGTGCCAGCAGCCTGACCGCAGGGCAGATAACCAGTAACTATGGCTACACCTTC. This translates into CASSLTAGQITSNYGYTF.

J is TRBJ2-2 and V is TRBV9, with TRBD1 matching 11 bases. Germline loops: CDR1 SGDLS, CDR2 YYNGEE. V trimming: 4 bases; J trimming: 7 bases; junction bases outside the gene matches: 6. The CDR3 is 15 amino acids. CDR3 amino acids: CASSTRTGGGGELFF. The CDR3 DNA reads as TGTGCCAGCAGCACTAGGACAGGGGGCGGCGGGGAGCTGTTTTTT.

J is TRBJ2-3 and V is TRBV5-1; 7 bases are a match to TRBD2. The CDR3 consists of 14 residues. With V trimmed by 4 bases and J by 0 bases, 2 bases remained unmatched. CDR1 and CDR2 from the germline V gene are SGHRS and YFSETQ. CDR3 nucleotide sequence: TGCGCCAGCAGCAACGGGGGGAGCACAGATACGCAGTATTTT. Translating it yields CASSNGGSTDTQYF.

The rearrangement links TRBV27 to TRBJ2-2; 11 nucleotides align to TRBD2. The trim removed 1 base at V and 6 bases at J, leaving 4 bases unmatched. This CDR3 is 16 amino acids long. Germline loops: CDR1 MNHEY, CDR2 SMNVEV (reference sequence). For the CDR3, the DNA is TGTGCCAGCAGTTTATTGTTAGCGGGGGGGCCCGGGGAGCTGTTTTTT. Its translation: CASSLLLAGGPGELFF.

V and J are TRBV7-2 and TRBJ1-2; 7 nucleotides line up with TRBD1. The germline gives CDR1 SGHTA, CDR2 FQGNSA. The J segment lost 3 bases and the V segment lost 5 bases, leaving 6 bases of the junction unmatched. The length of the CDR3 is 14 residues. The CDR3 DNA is TGTGCCAGCAGCATTACAGGGGCGGACTATGGCTACACCTTC. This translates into CASSITGADYGYTF.

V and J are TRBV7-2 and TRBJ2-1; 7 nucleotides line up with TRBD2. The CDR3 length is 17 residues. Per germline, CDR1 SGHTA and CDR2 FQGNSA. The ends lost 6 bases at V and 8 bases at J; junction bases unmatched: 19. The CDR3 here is CASRSPAGGGPKDEQFF. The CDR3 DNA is TGTGCCAGCAGGTCCCCAGCCGGGGGAGGGCCTAAGGATGAGCAGTTCTTC.

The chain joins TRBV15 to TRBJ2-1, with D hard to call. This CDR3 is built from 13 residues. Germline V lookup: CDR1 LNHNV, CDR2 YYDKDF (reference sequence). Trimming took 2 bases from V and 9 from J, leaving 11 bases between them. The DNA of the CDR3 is TGTGCCACCAGCAGACTAGGTAGAGGTGAGCAGTTCTTC. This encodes CATSRLGRGEQFF. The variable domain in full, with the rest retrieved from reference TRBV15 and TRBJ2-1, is DAMVIQNPRYQVTQFGKPVTLSCSQTLNHNVMYWYQQKSSQAPKLLFHYYDKDFNNEADTPDNFQSRRPNTSFCFLDIRSPGLGDTAMYLCATSRLGRGEQFFGPGTRLTVL.

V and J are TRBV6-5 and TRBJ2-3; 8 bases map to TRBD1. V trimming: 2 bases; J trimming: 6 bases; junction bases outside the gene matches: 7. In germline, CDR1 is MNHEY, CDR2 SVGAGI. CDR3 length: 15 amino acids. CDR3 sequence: CASSYGTGLGDTQYF. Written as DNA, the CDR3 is TGTGCCAGCAGTTACGGGACAGGCCTGGGCGATACGCAGTATTTT.

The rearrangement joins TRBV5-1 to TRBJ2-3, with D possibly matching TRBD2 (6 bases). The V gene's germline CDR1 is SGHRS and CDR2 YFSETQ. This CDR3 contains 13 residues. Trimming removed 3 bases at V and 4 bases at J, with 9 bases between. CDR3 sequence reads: CASSSWGADTQYF. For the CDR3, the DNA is TGCGCCAGCAGCTCCTGGGGGGCAGATACGCAGTATTTT. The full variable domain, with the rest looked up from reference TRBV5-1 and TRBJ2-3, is KAGVTQTPRYLIKTRGQQVTLSCSPISGHRSVSWYQQTPGQGLQFLFEYFSETQRNKGNFPGRFSGRQFSNSRSEMNVSTLELGDSALYLCASSSWGADTQYFGPGTRLTVL.

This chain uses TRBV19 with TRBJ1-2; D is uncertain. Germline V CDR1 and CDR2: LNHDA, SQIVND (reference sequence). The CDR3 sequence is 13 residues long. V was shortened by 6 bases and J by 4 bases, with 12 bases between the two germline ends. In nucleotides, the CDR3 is TGTGCCAGTAGGCCCGGGAATGGCTATGGCTACACCTTC. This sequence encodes CASRPGNGYGYTF.

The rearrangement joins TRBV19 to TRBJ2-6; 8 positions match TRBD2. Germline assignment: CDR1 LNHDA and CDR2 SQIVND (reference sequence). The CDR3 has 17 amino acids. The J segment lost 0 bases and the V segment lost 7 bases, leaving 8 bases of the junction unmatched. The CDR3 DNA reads TGTGCCAGTACCTCTAGCGGGTATAGCTCTGGGGCCAACGTCCTGACTTTC. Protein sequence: CASTSSGYSSGANVLTF.

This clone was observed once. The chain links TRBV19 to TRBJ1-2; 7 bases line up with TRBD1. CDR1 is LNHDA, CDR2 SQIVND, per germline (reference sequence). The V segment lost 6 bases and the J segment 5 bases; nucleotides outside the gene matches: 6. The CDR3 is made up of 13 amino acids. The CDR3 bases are TGTGCCAGTAGGAACAGGGGTGGATATGGCTACACCTTC. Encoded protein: CASRNRGGYGYTF.

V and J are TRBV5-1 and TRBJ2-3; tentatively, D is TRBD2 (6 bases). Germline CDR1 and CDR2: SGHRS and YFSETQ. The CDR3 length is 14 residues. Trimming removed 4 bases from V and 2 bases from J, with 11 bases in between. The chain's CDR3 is CASSREQVTDTQYF. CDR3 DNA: TGCGCCAGCAGCCGGGAGCAGGTCACAGATACGCAGTATTTT.

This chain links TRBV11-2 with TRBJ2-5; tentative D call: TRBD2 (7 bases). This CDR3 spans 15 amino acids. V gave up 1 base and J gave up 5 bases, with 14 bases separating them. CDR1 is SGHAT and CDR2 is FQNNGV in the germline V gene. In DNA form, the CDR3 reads TGTGCCAGCAGCTTAGGTCGGGGGGCGTGGGAGACCCAGTACTTC. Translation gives CASSLGRGAWETQYF. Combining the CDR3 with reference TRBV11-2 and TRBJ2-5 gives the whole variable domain EAGVAQSPRYKIIEKRQSVAFWCNPISGHATLYWYQQILGQGPKLLIQFQNNGVVDDSQLPKDRFSAERLKGVDSTLKIQPAKLEDSAVYLCASSLGRGAWETQYFGPGTRLLVL.